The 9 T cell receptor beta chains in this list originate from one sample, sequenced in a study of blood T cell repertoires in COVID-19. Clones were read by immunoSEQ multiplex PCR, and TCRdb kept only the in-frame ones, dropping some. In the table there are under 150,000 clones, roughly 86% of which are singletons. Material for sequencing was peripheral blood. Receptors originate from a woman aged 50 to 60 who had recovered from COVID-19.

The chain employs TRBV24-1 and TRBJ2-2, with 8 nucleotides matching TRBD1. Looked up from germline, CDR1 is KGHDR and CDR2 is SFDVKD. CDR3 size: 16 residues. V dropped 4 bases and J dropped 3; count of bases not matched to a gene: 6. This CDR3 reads CATSDPGTGDTGELFF. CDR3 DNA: TGTGCCACCAGTGACCCCGGGACAGGCGACACCGGGGAGCTGTTTTTT.

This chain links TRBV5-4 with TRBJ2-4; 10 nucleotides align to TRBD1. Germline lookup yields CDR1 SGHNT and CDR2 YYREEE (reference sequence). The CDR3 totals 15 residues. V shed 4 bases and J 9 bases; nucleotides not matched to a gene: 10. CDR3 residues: CASSHPGTGEGIQYF. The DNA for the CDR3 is TGTGCCAGCAGCCACCCCGGGACAGGGGAAGGCATTCAGTACTTC.

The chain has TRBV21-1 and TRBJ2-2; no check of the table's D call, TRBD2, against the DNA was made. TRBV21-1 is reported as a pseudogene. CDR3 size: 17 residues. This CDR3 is CASSKRRQELTTGELFF. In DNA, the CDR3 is TGTGCCAGCAGCAAAAGGAGGCAGGAACTAACCACCGGGGAGCTGTTTTTT.

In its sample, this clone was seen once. The CDR3 here is CASSLRSGTGDYNEQFF. CDR3 bases: TGTGCCAGCAGTTTACGATCGGGGACAGGGGACTACAATGAGCAGTTCTTC. The V call is TRBV27, the J call TRBJ2-1; 10 positions match TRBD1. This CDR3 contains 17 residues. V trimming: 2 bases; J trimming: 3 bases; junction bases outside the gene matches: 7. In germline, CDR1 is MNHEY, CDR2 SMNVEV (reference sequence).

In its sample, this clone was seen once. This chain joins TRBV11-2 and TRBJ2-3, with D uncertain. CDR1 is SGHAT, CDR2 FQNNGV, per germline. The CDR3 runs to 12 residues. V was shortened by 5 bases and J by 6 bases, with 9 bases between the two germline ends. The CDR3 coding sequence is TGTGCCAGCAGCGGCCCCCGCGATACGCAGTATTTT. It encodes CASSGPRDTQYF.

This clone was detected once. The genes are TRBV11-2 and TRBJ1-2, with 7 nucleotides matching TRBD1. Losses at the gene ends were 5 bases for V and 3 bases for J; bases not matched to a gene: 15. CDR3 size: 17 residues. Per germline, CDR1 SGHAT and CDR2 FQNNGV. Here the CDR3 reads CASSRSPQGQSYYGYTF. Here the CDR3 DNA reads TGTGCCAGCAGCCGCAGCCCACAGGGGCAATCTTACTATGGCTACACCTTC. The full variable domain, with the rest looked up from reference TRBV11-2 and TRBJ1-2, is EAGVAQSPRYKIIEKRQSVAFWCNPISGHATLYWYQQILGQGPKLLIQFQNNGVVDDSQLPKDRFSAERLKGVDSTLKIQPAKLEDSAVYLCASSRSPQGQSYYGYTFGSGTRLTVV.

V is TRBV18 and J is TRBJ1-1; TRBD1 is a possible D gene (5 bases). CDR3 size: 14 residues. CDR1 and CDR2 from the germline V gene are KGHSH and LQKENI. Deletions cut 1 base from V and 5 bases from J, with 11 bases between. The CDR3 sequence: CASSPQRGGTEAFF. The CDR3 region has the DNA TGTGCCAGCTCACCACAAAGGGGAGGGACTGAAGCTTTCTTT.

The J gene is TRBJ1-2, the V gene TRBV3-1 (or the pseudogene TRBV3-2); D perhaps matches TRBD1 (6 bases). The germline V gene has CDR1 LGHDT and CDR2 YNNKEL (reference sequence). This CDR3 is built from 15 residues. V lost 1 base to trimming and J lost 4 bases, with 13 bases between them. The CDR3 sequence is CASSQADRWGYGYTF. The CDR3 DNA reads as TGTGCCAGCAGCCAAGCCGACAGGTGGGGCTATGGCTACACCTTC.

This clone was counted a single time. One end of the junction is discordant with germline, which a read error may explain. The chain's CDR3 is CASPRQGTLTNTQYF. The CDR3 nucleotides are TGTGCCAGCCCCAGACAGGGCACGCTCACAAATACGCAGTATTTT. The genes are TRBV2 and TRBJ2-3; 7 positions agree with TRBD1. The CDR3 runs 15 residues. CDR1 SNHLY and CDR2 FYNNEI come from the germline V gene.